A selection of T cell receptor beta chains follows, all from one sample in a study of T cell responses to AZD1222 COVID-19 vaccine. Method: immunoSEQ multiplex PCR; TCRdb's copy keeps in-frame clones and lacks some. This sample has over 95,000 clones; just over 90% occur once, and the top ten carry 8% to 8.5%. The sample was peripheral blood, taken 28 days after the second AZD1222 dose. All receptors come from an adult who received the AZD1222 COVID-19 vaccine. CDR3s include the opening cysteine and the closing phenylalanine or tryptophan. Fields, in order: D gene, J gene, clone size, V gene, CDR3 DNA, CDR3 protein. D genes are given only for firm matches. Only some rows state a clone size, as once, few, many or a class for expanded clones.

D gene: TRBD1; J gene: TRBJ1-1; clone size: NA; V gene: TRBV4-2; CDR3 DNA: TGTGCCAGCAGCCACCCCCGTAGGGGGACAGCGAACACTGAAGCTTTCTTT; CDR3 protein: CASSHPRRGTANTEAFF
D gene: NA; J gene: TRBJ1-1; clone size: NA; V gene: TRBV6-2/TRBV6-3; CDR3 DNA: TGTGCCAGCAGTAAGGGACAACTGAACACTGAAGCTTTCTTT; CDR3 protein: CASSKGQLNTEAFF
D gene: NA; J gene: TRBJ1-4; clone size: NA; V gene: TRBV2; CDR3 DNA: TGTGCCAGCAGTGAAGCGCTGAGGGGGGCTAATGAAAAACTGTTTTTT; CDR3 protein: CASSEALRGANEKLFF
D gene: NA; J gene: TRBJ1-5; clone size: NA; V gene: TRBV21-1; CDR3 DNA: TGTGCCAGCAGCAAAGGCGGACAGGGGAATCAGCCCCAGCATTTT; CDR3 protein: CASSKGGQGNQPQHF
D gene: TRBD2; J gene: TRBJ2-3; clone size: NA; V gene: TRBV12-3/TRBV12-4; CDR3 DNA: TGTGCCAGCAGTAAGAGCGGGGCCGGTACGCAGTATTTT; CDR3 protein: CASSKSGAGTQYF
D gene: NA; J gene: TRBJ1-1; clone size: NA; V gene: TRBV28; CDR3 DNA: TGTGCCAGCAGTTTAACGGGGGGTGGGATTCGAAGGACTGAAGCTTTCTTT; CDR3 protein: CASSLTGGGIRRTEAFF
D gene: NA; J gene: TRBJ1-1; clone size: NA; V gene: TRBV18; CDR3 DNA: TGTGCCAGCTCACCACAGGTAAACACTGAAGCTTTCTTT; CDR3 protein: CASSPQVNTEAFF
D gene: NA; J gene: TRBJ2-1; clone size: NA; V gene: TRBV7-9; CDR3 DNA: TGTGCCAGCAGACTAAAGGACAGTGTAATTAATGAGCAGTTCTTC; CDR3 protein: CASRLKDSVINEQFF
D gene: TRBD2; J gene: TRBJ2-7; clone size: NA; V gene: TRBV27; CDR3 DNA: TGTGCCAGCAGACCAGGACTAGCGGGTTTCCACGAGCAGTACTTC; CDR3 protein: CASRPGLAGFHEQYF
D gene: TRBD1; J gene: TRBJ1-5; clone size: NA; V gene: TRBV28; CDR3 DNA: TGTGCCAGCACAGGGGGTTTTCGCAATCAGCCCCAGCATTTT; CDR3 protein: CASTGGFRNQPQHF
D gene: NA; J gene: TRBJ2-2; clone size: NA; V gene: TRBV6-5; CDR3 DNA: TGTGCCAGCAGTAACTATATAACCGGGGAGCTGTTTTTT; CDR3 protein: CASSNYITGELFF
D gene: TRBD1; J gene: TRBJ2-4; clone size: NA; V gene: TRBV6-1; CDR3 DNA: TGTGCCAGCAGTGAAGCAGGGGGCGGTACTATGCACATTCAGTACTTC; CDR3 protein: CASSEAGGGTMHIQYF
D gene: TRBD1; J gene: TRBJ1-5; clone size: NA; V gene: TRBV2; CDR3 DNA: TGTGCCAGCAGTGTGTCCACCGGGACAGCTTATAGCAATCAGCCCCAGCATTTT; CDR3 protein: CASSVSTGTAYSNQPQHF
D gene: NA; J gene: TRBJ2-2; clone size: NA; V gene: TRBV18; CDR3 DNA: TGTGCCAGCTCACCACTCCAGACGCCGAACACCGGGGAGCTGTTTTTT; CDR3 protein: CASSPLQTPNTGELFF
D gene: NA; J gene: TRBJ1-2; clone size: few; V gene: TRBV10-3; CDR3 DNA: TGTGCCATCAGTGAAGAGGATTATGGCTACACCTTC; CDR3 protein: CAISEEDYGYTF
D gene: NA; J gene: TRBJ1-5; clone size: NA; V gene: TRBV6-2/TRBV6-3; CDR3 DNA: TGTGCCAGCAGTTACTCTCCGTACAGGGACTTGGGCAATCAGCCCCAGCATTTT; CDR3 protein: CASSYSPYRDLGNQPQHF
D gene: TRBD1; J gene: TRBJ1-1; clone size: once; V gene: TRBV15; CDR3 DNA: TGTGCCACCAGCTTTCGACAGGGGGGGAGGACTGAAGCTTTCTTT; CDR3 protein: CATSFRQGGRTEAFF
D gene: NA; J gene: TRBJ1-4; clone size: NA; V gene: TRBV20-1; CDR3 DNA: TGCAGTGCGAGTCGAGCTAACAATGAAAAACTGTTTTTT; CDR3 protein: CSASRANNEKLFF
D gene: NA; J gene: TRBJ2-7; clone size: NA; V gene: TRBV28; CDR3 DNA: TGTGCCAGCAGTCCCGCGGCGTACGAGCAGTACTTC; CDR3 protein: CASSPAAYEQYF
D gene: NA; J gene: TRBJ2-6; clone size: NA; V gene: TRBV15; CDR3 DNA: TGTGCCACCAGCAGATCCCAGTCTAGGGCTGGGGCCAACGTCCTGACTTTC; CDR3 protein: CATSRSQSRAGANVLTF
D gene: TRBD2; J gene: TRBJ2-7; clone size: NA; V gene: TRBV7-7; CDR3 DNA: TGTGCCAGCAGCCACCCGGGAGGCGAGCAGTACTTC; CDR3 protein: CASSHPGGEQYF
D gene: NA; J gene: TRBJ1-2; clone size: NA; V gene: TRBV2; CDR3 DNA: TGTGCCAGCAGGTCGGGACTGAAATATGGCTACACCTTC; CDR3 protein: CASRSGLKYGYTF
D gene: NA; J gene: TRBJ1-4; clone size: NA; V gene: TRBV15; CDR3 DNA: TGTGCCACCAGCAGAGGGAGAGAGGGCCCACATGAAAAACTGTTTTTT; CDR3 protein: CATSRGREGPHEKLFF
D gene: NA; J gene: TRBJ2-5; clone size: NA; V gene: TRBV7-6; CDR3 DNA: TGTGCCAGCAGCCCAATCCCGTCGGCAAGGGGCAAAGAGACCCAGTACTTC; CDR3 protein: CASSPIPSARGKETQYF
D gene: NA; J gene: TRBJ1-1; clone size: NA; V gene: TRBV3-1/TRBV3-2; CDR3 DNA: TGTGCCAGCAGCCCGACCGGGACCTCGAACACTGAAGCTTTCTTT; CDR3 protein: CASSPTGTSNTEAFF
D gene: NA; J gene: TRBJ1-6; clone size: NA; V gene: TRBV6-5; CDR3 DNA: TGTGCCGCTGCCAAGGACTATGTGAATTCACCCCTCCACTTT; CDR3 protein: CAAAKDYVNSPLHF
D gene: NA; J gene: TRBJ1-1; clone size: NA; V gene: TRBV28; CDR3 DNA: TGTGCCAGCATGGGGGGCAGGGCTTTCTTT; CDR3 protein: CASMGGRAFF
D gene: NA; J gene: TRBJ1-2; clone size: NA; V gene: TRBV19; CDR3 DNA: TGTGCCAGTAGTATATACCCCAACAGCGATCCAACCACCTATGGCTACACCTTC; CDR3 protein: CASSIYPNSDPTTYGYTF
D gene: NA; J gene: TRBJ2-5; clone size: NA; V gene: TRBV27; CDR3 DNA: TGTGCCAGCAGTTTTAAAGCGGGTGAGACCCAGTACTTC; CDR3 protein: CASSFKAGETQYF
D gene: TRBD2; J gene: TRBJ2-2; clone size: NA; V gene: TRBV4-1; CDR3 DNA: TGCGCCAGCAGCCAAGATAGGGGACTAGCGGACTTAGCGAACACCGGGGAGCTGTTTTTT; CDR3 protein: CASSQDRGLADLANTGELFF
D gene: NA; J gene: TRBJ1-1; clone size: NA; V gene: TRBV5-1; CDR3 DNA: TGCGCCAGCAGCTTACCGGGGGGAAGTACTGAAGCTTTCTTT; CDR3 protein: CASSLPGGSTEAFF
D gene: NA; J gene: TRBJ1-3; clone size: NA; V gene: TRBV19; CDR3 DNA: TGTGCCAGTGCCCCGGGAGGGGCTGGAAACACCATATATTTT; CDR3 protein: CASAPGGAGNTIYF
D gene: NA; J gene: TRBJ2-3; clone size: NA; V gene: TRBV30; CDR3 DNA: TGTGCCTGGAGTCCCGGCACAGATACGCAGTATTTT; CDR3 protein: CAWSPGTDTQYF
D gene: NA; J gene: TRBJ2-1; clone size: once; V gene: TRBV10-1; CDR3 DNA: TGCGCCAGCGAATCTGGGAAAAGGGGACCGGGCGATGAGCAGTTCTTC; CDR3 protein: CASESGKRGPGDEQFF
D gene: NA; J gene: TRBJ2-7; clone size: NA; V gene: TRBV28; CDR3 DNA: TGTGCCAGCAGCCGATGGGACGCGGCTCCTTACGAGCAGTACTTC; CDR3 protein: CASSRWDAAPYEQYF
D gene: TRBD2; J gene: TRBJ2-1; clone size: NA; V gene: TRBV27; CDR3 DNA: TGTGCCAGCAGTTTCTTGGCTAGCGGAAACTACAATGAGCAGTTCTTC; CDR3 protein: CASSFLASGNYNEQFF
D gene: NA; J gene: TRBJ1-1; clone size: NA; V gene: TRBV5-1; CDR3 DNA: TGCGCCAGCAGCTTGGGGATGGTCGACACTGAAGCTTTCTTT; CDR3 protein: CASSLGMVDTEAFF
D gene: NA; J gene: TRBJ2-7; clone size: NA; V gene: TRBV24-1; CDR3 DNA: TGTGCCACCAGTGATTTTTACGGTTACGAGCAGTACTTC; CDR3 protein: CATSDFYGYEQYF
D gene: NA; J gene: TRBJ2-2; clone size: NA; V gene: TRBV19; CDR3 DNA: TGTGCCAGTGAGGGTATCGGGATTCGGACCGGGGAGCTGTTTTTT; CDR3 protein: CASEGIGIRTGELFF
D gene: NA; J gene: TRBJ1-1; clone size: NA; V gene: TRBV18; CDR3 DNA: TGTGCCAGCTCACTACAGGGAAGAGCCAAATTTGGGACTGAAGCTTTCTTT; CDR3 protein: CASSLQGRAKFGTEAFF
D gene: TRBD1; J gene: TRBJ2-7; clone size: NA; V gene: TRBV7-9; CDR3 DNA: TGTGCCAGCAGCGGAGACAGGGTGGGGTCTCCCGAGCAGTACTTC; CDR3 protein: CASSGDRVGSPEQYF
D gene: NA; J gene: TRBJ2-7; clone size: NA; V gene: TRBV7-9; CDR3 DNA: TGTGCCAGCAGCTTAGAGTTCCGCGAGCAGTACTTC; CDR3 protein: CASSLEFREQYF
D gene: NA; J gene: TRBJ2-7; clone size: NA; V gene: TRBV7-9; CDR3 DNA: TGTGCCAGCAGCCCTAGAGGGGCGGGCTCCCCCCCTTCCGAGCAGTACTTC; CDR3 protein: CASSPRGAGSPPSEQYF
D gene: TRBD2; J gene: TRBJ2-1; clone size: once; V gene: TRBV27; CDR3 DNA: TGTGCCAGCAGCTACGGGACTAGCGGTTACAATGAGCAGTTCTTC; CDR3 protein: CASSYGTSGYNEQFF
D gene: NA; J gene: TRBJ2-7; clone size: NA; V gene: TRBV19; CDR3 DNA: TGTGCCAGTAGTATAGAGCCAGGGGGGTCCTACGAGCAGTACTTC; CDR3 protein: CASSIEPGGSYEQYF
D gene: NA; J gene: TRBJ1-5; clone size: NA; V gene: TRBV27; CDR3 DNA: TGTGCCAGCAGTTTGGGGGGGGCAGCGAGTCAGCCCCAGCATTTT; CDR3 protein: CASSLGGAASQPQHF
D gene: TRBD1; J gene: TRBJ2-7; clone size: NA; V gene: TRBV2; CDR3 DNA: TGTGCCAGCAGTGTCATCGGACAGGTAACCTACGAGCAGTACTTC; CDR3 protein: CASSVIGQVTYEQYF
D gene: NA; J gene: TRBJ1-5; clone size: once; V gene: TRBV5-4; CDR3 DNA: TGTGCCAGCAGCCTCATGGGAAGCAATCAGCCCCAGCATTTT; CDR3 protein: CASSLMGSNQPQHF
D gene: NA; J gene: TRBJ1-2; clone size: NA; V gene: TRBV19; CDR3 DNA: TGTGCCAGTAGTATCGGCGGGGATGGCTACACCTTC; CDR3 protein: CASSIGGDGYTF
D gene: NA; J gene: TRBJ1-3; clone size: NA; V gene: TRBV6-6; CDR3 DNA: TGTGCCAGCAGTTACTCTCACGCGAGCTCTGGAAACACCATATATTTT; CDR3 protein: CASSYSHASSGNTIYF
D gene: NA; J gene: TRBJ1-1; clone size: NA; V gene: TRBV12-2; CDR3 DNA: TGTGCAAGTCTGAGGAAGCCGAACACTGAAGCTTTCTTT; CDR3 protein: CASLRKPNTEAFF
D gene: TRBD2; J gene: TRBJ2-1; clone size: NA; V gene: TRBV15; CDR3 DNA: TGTGCCACCAGCGCCCGGACTAGCGGATACAATGAGCAGTTCTTC; CDR3 protein: CATSARTSGYNEQFF